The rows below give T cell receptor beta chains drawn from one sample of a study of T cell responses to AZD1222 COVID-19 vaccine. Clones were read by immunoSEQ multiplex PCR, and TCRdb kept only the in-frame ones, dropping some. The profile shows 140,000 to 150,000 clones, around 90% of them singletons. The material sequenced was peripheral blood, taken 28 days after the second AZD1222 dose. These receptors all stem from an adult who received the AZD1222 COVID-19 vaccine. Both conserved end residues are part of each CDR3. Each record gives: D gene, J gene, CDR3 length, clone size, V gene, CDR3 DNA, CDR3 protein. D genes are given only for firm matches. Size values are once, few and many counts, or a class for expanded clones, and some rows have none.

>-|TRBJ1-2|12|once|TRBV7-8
TGTGCCAGCAGCTTAGCGGAGGGGGGCTACACCTTC
CASSLAEGGYTF
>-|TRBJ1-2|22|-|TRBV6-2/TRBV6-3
TGTGCCAGCAGCCTACAATTCACAGGCGGTCCGGGACAACCAAGAAGTAACTATGGCTACACCTTC
CASSLQFTGGPGQPRSNYGYTF
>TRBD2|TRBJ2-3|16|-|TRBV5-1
TGCGCCAGCAGCTTGGCCGGGACTAGCGGGATTTCTACGCAGTATTTT
CASSLAGTSGISTQYF
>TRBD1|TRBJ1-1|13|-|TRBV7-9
TGTGCCAGCAGCTTGGACAGGGGAACTGAAGCTTTCTTT
CASSLDRGTEAFF
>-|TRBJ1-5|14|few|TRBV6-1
TGTGCCAGCAGTGACATCCTCTCGGGTCAGCCCCAGCATTTT
CASSDILSGQPQHF
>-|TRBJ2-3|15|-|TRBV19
TGTGCCAGTAGTCCCACAGGACTCCGCACAGATACGCAGTATTTT
CASSPTGLRTDTQYF
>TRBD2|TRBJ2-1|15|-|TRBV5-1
TGCGCCAGCAGCTTGGAAGGCGGGAGGTACAATGAGCAGTTCTTC
CASSLEGGRYNEQFF
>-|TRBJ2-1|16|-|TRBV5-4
TGTGCCAGCAGCTTGCTCTCAACGGGAGCTAACAATGAGCAGTTCTTC
CASSLLSTGANNEQFF
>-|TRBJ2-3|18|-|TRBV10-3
TGTGCCATCAGCCGTCAGGGGGGTTGGTCGGGAGTAACAGATACGCAGTATTTT
CAISRQGGWSGVTDTQYF
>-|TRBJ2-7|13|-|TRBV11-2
TGTGCCTCAAAAGCGGTAGGGAGCTACGAGCAGTACTTC
CASKAVGSYEQYF
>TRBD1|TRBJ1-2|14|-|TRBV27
TGTGCCAGCAGCCCTCATCAACAGGGGCAGGGCTACACCTTC
CASSPHQQGQGYTF
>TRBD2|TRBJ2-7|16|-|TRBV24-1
TGTGCCACCAGTGCCCCCGCGGGAGGAGGGAGCTACGAGCAGTACTTC
CATSAPAGGGSYEQYF
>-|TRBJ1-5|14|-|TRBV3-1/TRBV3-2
TGTGCCAGCAGCCAAAGATTGGGGACCCAGCCCCAGCATTTT
CASSQRLGTQPQHF
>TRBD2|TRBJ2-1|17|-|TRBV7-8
TGTGCCAGCAGCCCGGGACTAGCGGGAGGCTTGGGGAATGAGCAGTTCTTC
CASSPGLAGGLGNEQFF
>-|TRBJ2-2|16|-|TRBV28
TGTGCCAGTCACCATATTTATACTGGGCGGACCGGGGAGCTGTTTTTT
CASHHIYTGRTGELFF
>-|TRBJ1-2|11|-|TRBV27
TGTGCCACCCGGGACGTAGATGGCTACACCTTC
CATRDVDGYTF
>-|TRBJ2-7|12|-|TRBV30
TGTGCCTGGAAGGCCGTTGGCTACGAGCAGTACTTC
CAWKAVGYEQYF
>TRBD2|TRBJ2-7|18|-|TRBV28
TGTGCCAGCAGTTTGGGGGGACTAGCGGGCTTCAGCTCCTACGAGCAGTACTTC
CASSLGGLAGFSSYEQYF
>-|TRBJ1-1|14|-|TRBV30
TGTGCCTGGAGAGACGGGATTTCCGGTACTGAAGCTTTCTTT
CAWRDGISGTEAFF
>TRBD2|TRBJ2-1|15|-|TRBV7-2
TGTGCCAGCAGCTTTGAACTAGCGGGAGGGAATGAGCAGTTCTTC
CASSFELAGGNEQFF
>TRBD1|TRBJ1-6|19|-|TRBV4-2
TGTGCCAGCAGCCACCCCCCCGGGACAGGGAGCTCCTATAATTCACCCCTCCACTTT
CASSHPPGTGSSYNSPLHF
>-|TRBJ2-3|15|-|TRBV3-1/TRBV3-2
TGTGCCAGCACATCCTCGGGAACCTACACAGATACGCAGTATTTT
CASTSSGTYTDTQYF
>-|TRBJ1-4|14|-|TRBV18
TGTGCCAGCTCACCGGGCCAGCCTAATGAAAAACTGTTTTTT
CASSPGQPNEKLFF
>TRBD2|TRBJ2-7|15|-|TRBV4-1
TGCGCCAGCAGCCATCGGACTAGCGGAGTCTACGAGCAGTACTTC
CASSHRTSGVYEQYF
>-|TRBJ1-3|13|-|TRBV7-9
TGTGCCAGCAAGCAGGGAGCTGGAAACACCATATATTTT
CASKQGAGNTIYF
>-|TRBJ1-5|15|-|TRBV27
TGTGCCAGCAGTAGGGGGGGCCCAAGCAATCAGCCCCAGCATTTT
CASSRGGPSNQPQHF
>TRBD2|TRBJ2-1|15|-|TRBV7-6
TGTGCCAGCAGCCCGCGGACTAGCGGGAGTGGTGAGCAGTTCTTC
CASSPRTSGSGEQFF
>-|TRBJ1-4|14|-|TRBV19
TGTGCCAGTAGTCGAGGGGGAATTAATGAAAAACTGTTTTTT
CASSRGGINEKLFF
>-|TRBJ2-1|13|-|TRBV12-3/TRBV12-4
TGTGCCAGCAGCTGGACTACCAGCAATGAGCAGTTCTTC
CASSWTTSNEQFF
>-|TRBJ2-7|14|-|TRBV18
TGTGCCAGCTCACCACCGTCCGGTGAGGGCGAGCAGTACTTC
CASSPPSGEGEQYF